In its sample, the clone carrying this TCR beta chain was seen once. In the original workflow: It was from reference gene primer amplification that nucleated cell counts were estimated. Assay used: immunoSEQ multiplex PCR; TCRdb lists only in-frame clones, some missing. V and J calls and clone size are given by that table; D and trimming were obtained from the DNA. The table includes 100,000 to 150,000 clones, about 91% detected once. The sample is drawn from a study of blood T cell repertoires in COVID-19. Study background: Material from acute and convalescent COVID-19 was sourced from the United States, Italy and Spain. Nucleic acid was either cDNA or gDNA, and it came from T cells, B-cell-depleted T cells, or PBMCs.

Germline V lookup: CDR1 SGHRS, CDR2 YFSETQ. Trimming removed 0 bases from V and 7 bases from J, with 13 bases in between. This CDR3 contains 15 residues. The sequencing sample was made of peripheral blood. The chain recombines TRBV5-1 with TRBJ1-4; D possibly corresponds to TRBD1 (6 bases). The clonotype was recovered from a man aged 50-60 years with acute or convalescent COVID-19. The CDR3 loop reads CASSLAGGAREKLFF. In nucleotides, the CDR3 is TGCGCCAGCAGCTTGGCTGGGGGGGCGCGTGAAAAACTGTTTTTT.